These T cell receptor beta chains were read from a single sample in a study of blood T cell repertoires in COVID-19. The data were produced by immunoSEQ multiplex PCR, yet TCRdb's version contains in-frame clones alone and is incomplete. The sample yields about 70,000 clones, about 84% seen once. Sequenced sample: peripheral blood. These receptor sequences come from a woman aged 55 to 70 with acute or convalescent COVID-19. Both conserved end residues are part of each CDR3. The D gene is left open where the match is weak. Rows give clone size only sometimes, using once, few, many, or a class for an expanded clone.

cdr3_nt: TGTGCCAGCTCACCACTGGGACTAGCGTCCGGGGAGCTGTTTTTT
cdr3_aa: CASSPLGLASGELFF
d_call: TRBD2
clone_size: .
v_call: TRBV18
j_call: TRBJ2-2

cdr3_nt: TGTGCCAGTAGTATCAGTGGACAGGTACTCAATCAGCCCCAGCATTTT
cdr3_aa: CASSISGQVLNQPQHF
d_call: TRBD1
clone_size: .
v_call: TRBV19
j_call: TRBJ1-5

cdr3_nt: TGCAGCGCCGGGGAGAGGGGCTACACCTTC
cdr3_aa: CSAGERGYTF
d_call: .
clone_size: .
v_call: TRBV29-1
j_call: TRBJ1-2

cdr3_nt: TGTGCCAGCAGGGAGGCAGGGGACTATGGCTACACCTTC
cdr3_aa: CASREAGDYGYTF
d_call: .
clone_size: .
v_call: TRBV27
j_call: TRBJ1-2

cdr3_nt: TGTGCCAGCAGGAGCGGAGCGATACAAAACTACAATGAGCAGTTCTTC
cdr3_aa: CASRSGAIQNYNEQFF
d_call: .
clone_size: .
v_call: TRBV7-2
j_call: TRBJ2-1

cdr3_nt: TGCAGCGTGTGCAGGGGTGGGATGAACACTGAAGCTTTCTTT
cdr3_aa: CSVCRGGMNTEAFF
d_call: .
clone_size: .
v_call: TRBV29-1
j_call: TRBJ1-1

cdr3_nt: TGTGCCAGCAGACAAGGTAGCAACGCTAATTCACCCCTCCACTTT
cdr3_aa: CASRQGSNANSPLHF
d_call: .
clone_size: .
v_call: TRBV7-9
j_call: TRBJ1-6

cdr3_nt: TGCGCCAGCAGCCTAAAAACTAGCGGATTCCTTACTAGCACAGATACGCAGTATTTT
cdr3_aa: CASSLKTSGFLTSTDTQYF
d_call: TRBD2
clone_size: .
v_call: TRBV5-1
j_call: TRBJ2-3

cdr3_nt: TGCAGCGTCGCCGGGCGGGCCGGCTACACCTTC
cdr3_aa: CSVAGRAGYTF
d_call: .
clone_size: .
v_call: TRBV29-1
j_call: TRBJ1-2

cdr3_nt: TGTGCCAGCAGACTAACAGGGGACCAAGAGACCCAGTACTTC
cdr3_aa: CASRLTGDQETQYF
d_call: TRBD1
clone_size: .
v_call: TRBV5-4
j_call: TRBJ2-5

cdr3_nt: TGTGCCAGCAGTTTAGGAACGGGGGGTGAAGCTTTCTTT
cdr3_aa: CASSLGTGGEAFF
d_call: .
clone_size: .
v_call: TRBV12-3/TRBV12-4
j_call: TRBJ1-1

cdr3_nt: TGTGCCAGCAGAACGCAGGGGGTTCTTGTTGAGACCCAGTACTTC
cdr3_aa: CASRTQGVLVETQYF
d_call: TRBD1
clone_size: .
v_call: TRBV2
j_call: TRBJ2-5

cdr3_nt: TGTGCCAGCAGCGTCCGGGGGATGAGCACAGATACGCAGTATTTT
cdr3_aa: CASSVRGMSTDTQYF
d_call: .
clone_size: once
v_call: TRBV9
j_call: TRBJ2-3

cdr3_nt: TGTGCCAGCAGCGCCCAGGGGACAGGGGTAGGCGGGGAGCTGTTTTTT
cdr3_aa: CASSAQGTGVGGELFF
d_call: TRBD1
clone_size: .
v_call: TRBV9
j_call: TRBJ2-2

cdr3_nt: TGTGCCAGCAGCTTAGCGGACAGGGCTAATGAAAAACTGTTTTTT
cdr3_aa: CASSLADRANEKLFF
d_call: TRBD1
clone_size: .
v_call: TRBV7-2
j_call: TRBJ1-4

cdr3_nt: TGTGCCAGCAGCTTAGGACAGGGAAATGAAAAACTGTTTTTT
cdr3_aa: CASSLGQGNEKLFF
d_call: TRBD1
clone_size: .
v_call: TRBV11-3
j_call: TRBJ1-4

cdr3_nt: TGTGCCAGCAGTCAGCAGGGGGTATCCTACGAGCAGTACTTC
cdr3_aa: CASSQQGVSYEQYF
d_call: TRBD1
clone_size: few
v_call: TRBV6-5
j_call: TRBJ2-7

cdr3_nt: TGTGCCAGCAGCTTGACAGGGGGCACTGAAGCTTTCTTT
cdr3_aa: CASSLTGGTEAFF
d_call: TRBD1
clone_size: .
v_call: TRBV7-8
j_call: TRBJ1-1

cdr3_nt: TGTGCCAGCAGTTTATCCCTCAGTTCCTACGAGCAGTACTTC
cdr3_aa: CASSLSLSSYEQYF
d_call: .
clone_size: once
v_call: TRBV28
j_call: TRBJ2-7

cdr3_nt: TGTGCCAGCAGCGCAGGGTTTGGCTCCTATAATTCACCCCTCCACTTT
cdr3_aa: CASSAGFGSYNSPLHF
d_call: .
clone_size: .
v_call: TRBV5-4
j_call: TRBJ1-6

cdr3_nt: TGTGCCAGCAGCTCACGGGACAGGGATGGATCACCCCTCCACTTT
cdr3_aa: CASSSRDRDGSPLHF
d_call: TRBD1
clone_size: .
v_call: TRBV7-9
j_call: TRBJ1-6

cdr3_nt: TGTGCCAGCAGTTACCGGACACCGGGACAGTACAATGAGCAGTTCTTC
cdr3_aa: CASSYRTPGQYNEQFF
d_call: TRBD1
clone_size: .
v_call: TRBV6-5
j_call: TRBJ2-1

cdr3_nt: TGTGCCAGCAATGGCCTGGAGACCCAGTACTTC
cdr3_aa: CASNGLETQYF
d_call: .
clone_size: once
v_call: TRBV3-1/TRBV3-2
j_call: TRBJ2-5